Sequencing of this T cell receptor beta chain was carried out in a study of chemoradiotherapy in HPV16-positive cancers. The overall study: Candidate HPV-specific T-cell clones and common TCR motifs came from functional assays in a couple of HPV16-positive patients.

This clone showed up just a few times. CDR1 is SGHAT, CDR2 FQNNGV, per germline. CDR3 size: 14 residues. Trimming removed 2 bases from V and 4 bases from J, with 11 bases in between. This table comes from immunoSEQ multiplex PCR, and its TCRdb copy is limited to in-frame clones, with some not included. The sample contains 12,000 or so clones, 75% of which appear only once. The TCR originated in a human donor with HPV-associated anogenital cancer. The chain joins TRBV11-2 to TRBJ2-5; tentative D call: TRBD1 (5 bases). The sample was gathered from a patient who underwent chemoradiotherapy. In DNA, the CDR3 is TGTGCCAGCAGCTTACTGGGGCGACCAGAGACCCAGTACTTC. Its protein is CASSLLGRPETQYF.